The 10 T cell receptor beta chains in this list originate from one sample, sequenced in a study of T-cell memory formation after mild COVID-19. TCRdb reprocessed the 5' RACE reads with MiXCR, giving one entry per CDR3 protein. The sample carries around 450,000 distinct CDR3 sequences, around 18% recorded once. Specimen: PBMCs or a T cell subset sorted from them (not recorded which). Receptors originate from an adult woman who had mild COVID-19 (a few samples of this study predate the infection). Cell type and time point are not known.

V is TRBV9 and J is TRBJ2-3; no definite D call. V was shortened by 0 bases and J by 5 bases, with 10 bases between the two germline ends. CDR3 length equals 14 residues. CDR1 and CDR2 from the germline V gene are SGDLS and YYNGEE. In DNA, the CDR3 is TGTGCCAGCAGCGTAGCCCATTCGGAAGATACGCAGTATTTT. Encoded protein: CASSVAHSEDTQYF.

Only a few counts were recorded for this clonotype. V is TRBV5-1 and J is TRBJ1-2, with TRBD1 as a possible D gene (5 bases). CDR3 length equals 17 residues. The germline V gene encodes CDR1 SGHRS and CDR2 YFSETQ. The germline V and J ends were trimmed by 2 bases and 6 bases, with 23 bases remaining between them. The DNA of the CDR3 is TGCGCCAGCAGCTTCAACCCGAGGGGCCTTGAGGAAAATGGCTACACCTTC. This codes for CASSFNPRGLEENGYTF. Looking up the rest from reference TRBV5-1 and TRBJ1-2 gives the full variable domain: KAGVTQTPRYLIKTRGQQVTLSCSPISGHRSVSWYQQTPGQGLQFLFEYFSETQRNKGNFPGRFSGRQFSNSRSEMNVSTLELGDSALYLCASSFNPRGLEENGYTFGSGTRLTVV.

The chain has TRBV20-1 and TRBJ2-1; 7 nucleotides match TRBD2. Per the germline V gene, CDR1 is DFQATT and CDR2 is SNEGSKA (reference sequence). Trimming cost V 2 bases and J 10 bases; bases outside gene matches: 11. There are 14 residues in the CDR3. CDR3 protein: CSARRRETFKEQFF. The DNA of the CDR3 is TGCAGTGCTAGAAGGCGGGAGACATTCAAAGAGCAGTTCTTC.

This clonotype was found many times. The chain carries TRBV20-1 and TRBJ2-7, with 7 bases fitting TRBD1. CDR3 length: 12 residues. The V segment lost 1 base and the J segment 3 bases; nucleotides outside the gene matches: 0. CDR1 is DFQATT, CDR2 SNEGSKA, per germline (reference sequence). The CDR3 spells CSARAGGYEQYF. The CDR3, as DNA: TGCAGTGCTAGAGCAGGGGGCTACGAGCAGTACTTC.

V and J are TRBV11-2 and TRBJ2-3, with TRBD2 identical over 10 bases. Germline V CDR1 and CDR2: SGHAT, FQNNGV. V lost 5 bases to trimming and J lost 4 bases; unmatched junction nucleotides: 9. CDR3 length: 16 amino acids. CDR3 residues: CASSHKRGGLSDTQYF. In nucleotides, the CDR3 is TGTGCCAGCAGCCACAAGCGGGGGGGCCTATCAGATACGCAGTATTTT. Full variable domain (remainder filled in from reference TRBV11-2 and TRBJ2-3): EAGVAQSPRYKIIEKRQSVAFWCNPISGHATLYWYQQILGQGPKLLIQFQNNGVVDDSQLPKDRFSAERLKGVDSTLKIQPAKLEDSAVYLCASSHKRGGLSDTQYFGPGTRLTVL.

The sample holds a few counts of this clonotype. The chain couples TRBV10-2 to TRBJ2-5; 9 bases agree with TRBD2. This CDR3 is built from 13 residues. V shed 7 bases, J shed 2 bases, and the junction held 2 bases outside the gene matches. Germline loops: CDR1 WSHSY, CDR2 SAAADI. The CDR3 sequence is CASTLAGQETQYF. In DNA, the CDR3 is TGCGCCAGCACCCTAGCGGGGCAAGAGACCCAGTACTTC.

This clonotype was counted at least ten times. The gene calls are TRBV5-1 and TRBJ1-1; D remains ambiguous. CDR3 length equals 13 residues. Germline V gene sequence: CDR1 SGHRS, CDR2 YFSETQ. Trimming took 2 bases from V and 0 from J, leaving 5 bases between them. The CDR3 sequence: CASSFVVNTEAFF. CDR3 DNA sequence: TGCGCCAGCAGCTTCGTTGTGAACACTGAAGCTTTCTTT.

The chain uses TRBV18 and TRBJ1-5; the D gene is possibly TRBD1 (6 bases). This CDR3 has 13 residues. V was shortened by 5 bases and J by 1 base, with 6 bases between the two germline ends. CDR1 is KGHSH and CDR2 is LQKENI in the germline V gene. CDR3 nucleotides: TGTGCCAGCTCAGACAGGAGCAATCAGCCCCAGCATTTT. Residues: CASSDRSNQPQHF.

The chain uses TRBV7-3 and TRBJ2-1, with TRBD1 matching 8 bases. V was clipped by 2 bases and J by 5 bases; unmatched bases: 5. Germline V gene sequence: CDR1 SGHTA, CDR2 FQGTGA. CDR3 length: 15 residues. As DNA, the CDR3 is TGTGCCAGCAGCTTACAGGGGGCCGCGAACAATGAGCAGTTCTTC. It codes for CASSLQGAANNEQFF.

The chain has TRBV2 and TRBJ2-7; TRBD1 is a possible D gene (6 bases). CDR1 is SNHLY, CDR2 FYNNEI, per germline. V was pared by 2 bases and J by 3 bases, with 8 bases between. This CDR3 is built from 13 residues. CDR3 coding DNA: TGTGCCAGCAGTGAAACAGGGTACTACGAGCAGTACTTC. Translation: CASSETGYYEQYF.